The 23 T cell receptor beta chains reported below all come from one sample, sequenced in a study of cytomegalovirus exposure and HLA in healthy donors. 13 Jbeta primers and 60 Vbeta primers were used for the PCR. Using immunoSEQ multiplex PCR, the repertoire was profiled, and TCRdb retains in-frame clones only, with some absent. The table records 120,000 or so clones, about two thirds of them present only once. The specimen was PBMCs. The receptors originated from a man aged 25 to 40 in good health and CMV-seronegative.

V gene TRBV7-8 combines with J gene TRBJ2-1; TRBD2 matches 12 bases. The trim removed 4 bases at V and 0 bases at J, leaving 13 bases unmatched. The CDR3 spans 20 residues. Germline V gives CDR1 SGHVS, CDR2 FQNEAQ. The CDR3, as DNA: TGTGCCAGCAGCTCCCTACTAGCGGGGGGCCTATCGAGCTCCTACAATGAGCAGTTCTTC. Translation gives CASSSLLAGGLSSSYNEQFF.

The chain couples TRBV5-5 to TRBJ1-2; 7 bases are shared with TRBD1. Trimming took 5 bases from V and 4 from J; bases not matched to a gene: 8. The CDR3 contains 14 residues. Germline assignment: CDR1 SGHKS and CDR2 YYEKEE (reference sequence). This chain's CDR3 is CASRPDRAGYGYTF. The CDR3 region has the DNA TGTGCCAGCAGACCAGACAGGGCTGGCTATGGCTACACCTTC. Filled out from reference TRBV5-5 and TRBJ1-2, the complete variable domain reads DAGVTQSPTHLIKTRGQQVTLRCSPISGHKSVSWYQQVLGQGPQFIFQYYEKEERGRGNFPDRFSARQFPNYSSELNVNALLLGDSALYLCASRPDRAGYGYTFGSGTRLTVV.

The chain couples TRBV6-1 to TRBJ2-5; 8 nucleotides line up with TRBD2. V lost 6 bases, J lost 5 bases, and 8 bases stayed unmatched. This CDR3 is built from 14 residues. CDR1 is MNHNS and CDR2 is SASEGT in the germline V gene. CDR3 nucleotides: TGTGCCAGCAGATTTTCGGGGGGGGGTGAGACCCAGTACTTC. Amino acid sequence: CASRFSGGGETQYF.

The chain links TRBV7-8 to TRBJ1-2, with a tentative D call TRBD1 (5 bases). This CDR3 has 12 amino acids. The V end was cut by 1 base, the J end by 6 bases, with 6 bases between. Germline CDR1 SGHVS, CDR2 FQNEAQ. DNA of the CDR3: TGTGCCAGCAGCTTAGACAGGCATGGCTACACCTTC. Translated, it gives CASSLDRHGYTF. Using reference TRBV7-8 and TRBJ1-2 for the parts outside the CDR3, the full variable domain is GAGVSQSPRYKVAKRGQDVALRCDPISGHVSLFWYQQALGQGPEFLTYFQNEAQLDKSGLPSDRFFAERPEGSVSTLKIQRTQQEDSAVYLCASSLDRHGYTFGSGTRLTVV.

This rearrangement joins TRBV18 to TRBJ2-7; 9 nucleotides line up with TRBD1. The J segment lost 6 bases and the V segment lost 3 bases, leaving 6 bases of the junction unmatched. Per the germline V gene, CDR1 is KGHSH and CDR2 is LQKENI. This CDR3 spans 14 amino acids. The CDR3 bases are TGTGCCAGCTCACCCGGGACAGGGCGCCCCGAGCAGTACTTC. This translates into CASSPGTGRPEQYF.

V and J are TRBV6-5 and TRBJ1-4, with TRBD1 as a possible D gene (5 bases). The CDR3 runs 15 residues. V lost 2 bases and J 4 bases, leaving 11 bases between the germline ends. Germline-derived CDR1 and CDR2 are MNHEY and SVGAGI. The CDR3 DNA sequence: TGTGCCAGCAGTTACCAGCAGGGACTTAATGAAAAACTGTTTTTT. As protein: CASSYQQGLNEKLFF.

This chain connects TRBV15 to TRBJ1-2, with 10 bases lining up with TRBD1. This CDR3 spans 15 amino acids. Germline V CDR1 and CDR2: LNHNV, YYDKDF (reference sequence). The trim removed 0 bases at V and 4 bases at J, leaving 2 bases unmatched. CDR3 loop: CATSRERTGGYGYTF. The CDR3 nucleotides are TGTGCCACCAGCAGAGAGCGGACAGGGGGCTATGGCTACACCTTC.

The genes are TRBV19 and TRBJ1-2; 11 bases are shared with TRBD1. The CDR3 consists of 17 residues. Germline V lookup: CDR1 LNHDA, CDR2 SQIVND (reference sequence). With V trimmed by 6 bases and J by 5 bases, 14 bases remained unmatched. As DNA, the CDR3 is TGTGCCAGTAGCCGAAGAAGCGGACAGGGGGCGGGGTATGGCTACACCTTC. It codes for CASSRRSGQGAGYGYTF.

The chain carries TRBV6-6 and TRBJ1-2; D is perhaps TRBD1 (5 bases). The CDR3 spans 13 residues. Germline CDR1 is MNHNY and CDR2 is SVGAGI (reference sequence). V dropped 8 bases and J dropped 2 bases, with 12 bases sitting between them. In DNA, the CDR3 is TGTGCCAGCGTGGGGGGGTTGAACTATGGCTACACCTTC. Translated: CASVGGLNYGYTF.

CDR3 bases: TGCGCCAGCAGCCCTACGACAGGGATCCATGGCTACACCTTC. Translated, it gives CASSPTTGIHGYTF. The chain joins TRBV5-1 to TRBJ1-2, with 7 bases fitting TRBD1. This CDR3 is built from 14 residues. V lost 4 bases and J lost 6; bases outside the gene matches: 9. Looked up from germline, CDR1 is SGHRS and CDR2 is YFSETQ.

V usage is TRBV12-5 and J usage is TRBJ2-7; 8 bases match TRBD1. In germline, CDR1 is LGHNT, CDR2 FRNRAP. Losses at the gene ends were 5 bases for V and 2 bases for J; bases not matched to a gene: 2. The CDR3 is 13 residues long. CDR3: CASGGQGPYEQYF. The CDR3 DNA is TGTGCTAGTGGTGGACAGGGACCCTACGAGCAGTACTTC.

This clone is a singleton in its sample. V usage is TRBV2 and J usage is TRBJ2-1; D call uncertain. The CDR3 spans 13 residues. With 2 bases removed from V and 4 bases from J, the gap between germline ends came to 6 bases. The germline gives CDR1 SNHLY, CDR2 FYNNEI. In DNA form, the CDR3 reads TGTGCCAGCAGTGAATTTCCGTACAATGAGCAGTTCTTC. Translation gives CASSEFPYNEQFF.

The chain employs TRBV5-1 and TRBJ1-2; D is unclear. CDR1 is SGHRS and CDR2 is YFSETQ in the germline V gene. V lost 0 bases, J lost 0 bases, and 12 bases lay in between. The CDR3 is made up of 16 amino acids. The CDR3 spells CASSLDSYSANYGYTF. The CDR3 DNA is TGCGCCAGCAGCTTGGACAGCTACTCAGCTAACTATGGCTACACCTTC.

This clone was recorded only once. For the CDR3, the DNA is TGTGCCAGCAGTCCCTCCGGTGGACAGGTGGACTATGGCTACACCTTC. Residues: CASSPSGGQVDYGYTF. The gene calls are TRBV27 and TRBJ1-2, with 7 bases lining up with TRBD1. The CDR3 length is 16 residues. The V segment lost 5 bases and the J segment 3 bases; nucleotides outside the gene matches: 12. Germline CDR1 MNHEY, CDR2 SMNVEV (reference sequence).

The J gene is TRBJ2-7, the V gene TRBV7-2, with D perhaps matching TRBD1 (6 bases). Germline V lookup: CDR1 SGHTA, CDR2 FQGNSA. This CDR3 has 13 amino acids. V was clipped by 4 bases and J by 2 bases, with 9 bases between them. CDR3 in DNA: TGTGCCAGCAGCTATGACAGGACCTACGAGCAGTACTTC. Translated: CASSYDRTYEQYF. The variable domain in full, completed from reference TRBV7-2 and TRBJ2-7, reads GAGVSQSPSNKVTEKGKDVELRCDPISGHTALYWYRQSLGQGLEFLIYFQGNSAPDKSGLPSDRFSAERTGGSVSTLTIQRTQQEDSAVYLCASSYDRTYEQYFGPGTRLTVT.

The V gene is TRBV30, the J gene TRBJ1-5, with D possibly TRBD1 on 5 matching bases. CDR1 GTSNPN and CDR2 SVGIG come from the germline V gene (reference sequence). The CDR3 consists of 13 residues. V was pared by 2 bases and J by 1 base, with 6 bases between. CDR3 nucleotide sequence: TGTGCCTGGAGTAGGGGAAGCAATCAGCCCCAGCATTTT. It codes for CAWSRGSNQPQHF.

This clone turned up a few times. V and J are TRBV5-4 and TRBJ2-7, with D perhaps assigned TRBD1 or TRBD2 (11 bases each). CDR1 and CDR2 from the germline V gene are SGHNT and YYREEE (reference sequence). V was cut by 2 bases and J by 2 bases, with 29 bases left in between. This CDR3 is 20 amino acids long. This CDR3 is CASSFNRDRGRLAGTYEQYF. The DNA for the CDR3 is TGTGCCAGCAGCTTTAACAGGGACAGGGGGAGACTAGCGGGGACCTACGAGCAGTACTTC. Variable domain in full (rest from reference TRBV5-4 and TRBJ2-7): ETGVTQSPTHLIKTRGQQVTLRCSSQSGHNTVSWYQQALGQGPQFIFQYYREEENGRGNFPPRFSGLQFPNYSSELNVNALELDDSALYLCASSFNRDRGRLAGTYEQYFGPGTRLTVT.

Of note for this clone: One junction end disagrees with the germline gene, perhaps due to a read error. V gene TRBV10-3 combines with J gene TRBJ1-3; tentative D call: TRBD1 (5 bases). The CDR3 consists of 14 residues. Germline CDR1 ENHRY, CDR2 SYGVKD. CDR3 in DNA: TGTGCCAGCAGTCCAGGGTTGTTCGTTGACACCATATATTTT. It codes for CASSPGLFVDTIYF.

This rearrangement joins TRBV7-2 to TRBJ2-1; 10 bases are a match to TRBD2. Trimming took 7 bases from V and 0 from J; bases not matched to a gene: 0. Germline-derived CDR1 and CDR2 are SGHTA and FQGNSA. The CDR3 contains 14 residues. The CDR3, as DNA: TGTGCCAGCAAGCGGGGGGGCTCCTACAATGAGCAGTTCTTC. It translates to CASKRGGSYNEQFF.

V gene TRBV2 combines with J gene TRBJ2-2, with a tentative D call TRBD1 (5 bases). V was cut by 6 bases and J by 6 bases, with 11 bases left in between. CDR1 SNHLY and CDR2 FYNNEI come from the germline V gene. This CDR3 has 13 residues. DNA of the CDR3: TGTGCCAGCAGCTCAGGGTTGGCCGGGGAGCTGTTTTTT. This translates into CASSSGLAGELFF.

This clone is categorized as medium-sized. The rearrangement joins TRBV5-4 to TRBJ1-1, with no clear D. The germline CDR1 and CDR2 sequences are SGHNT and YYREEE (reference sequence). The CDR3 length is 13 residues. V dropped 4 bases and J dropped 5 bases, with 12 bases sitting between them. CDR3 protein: CASSPPRGTEAFF. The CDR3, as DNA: TGTGCCAGCAGCCCCCCCCGCGGGACTGAAGCTTTCTTT.

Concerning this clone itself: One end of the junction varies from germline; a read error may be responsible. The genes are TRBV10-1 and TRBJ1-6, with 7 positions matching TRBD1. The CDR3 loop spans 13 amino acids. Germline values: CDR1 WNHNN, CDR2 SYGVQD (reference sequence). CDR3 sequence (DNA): TGCGCCAGCGGTGACAGGGTTGATTCACCCCTCCACTTT. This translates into CASGDRVDSPLHF.

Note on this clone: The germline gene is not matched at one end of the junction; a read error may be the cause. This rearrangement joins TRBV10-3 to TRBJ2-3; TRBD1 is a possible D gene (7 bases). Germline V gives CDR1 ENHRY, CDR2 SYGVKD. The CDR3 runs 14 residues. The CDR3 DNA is TGTGCCATCAGTGACCCAGGCGGGACAGAAACGCAGTATTTT. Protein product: CAISDPGGTETQYF.